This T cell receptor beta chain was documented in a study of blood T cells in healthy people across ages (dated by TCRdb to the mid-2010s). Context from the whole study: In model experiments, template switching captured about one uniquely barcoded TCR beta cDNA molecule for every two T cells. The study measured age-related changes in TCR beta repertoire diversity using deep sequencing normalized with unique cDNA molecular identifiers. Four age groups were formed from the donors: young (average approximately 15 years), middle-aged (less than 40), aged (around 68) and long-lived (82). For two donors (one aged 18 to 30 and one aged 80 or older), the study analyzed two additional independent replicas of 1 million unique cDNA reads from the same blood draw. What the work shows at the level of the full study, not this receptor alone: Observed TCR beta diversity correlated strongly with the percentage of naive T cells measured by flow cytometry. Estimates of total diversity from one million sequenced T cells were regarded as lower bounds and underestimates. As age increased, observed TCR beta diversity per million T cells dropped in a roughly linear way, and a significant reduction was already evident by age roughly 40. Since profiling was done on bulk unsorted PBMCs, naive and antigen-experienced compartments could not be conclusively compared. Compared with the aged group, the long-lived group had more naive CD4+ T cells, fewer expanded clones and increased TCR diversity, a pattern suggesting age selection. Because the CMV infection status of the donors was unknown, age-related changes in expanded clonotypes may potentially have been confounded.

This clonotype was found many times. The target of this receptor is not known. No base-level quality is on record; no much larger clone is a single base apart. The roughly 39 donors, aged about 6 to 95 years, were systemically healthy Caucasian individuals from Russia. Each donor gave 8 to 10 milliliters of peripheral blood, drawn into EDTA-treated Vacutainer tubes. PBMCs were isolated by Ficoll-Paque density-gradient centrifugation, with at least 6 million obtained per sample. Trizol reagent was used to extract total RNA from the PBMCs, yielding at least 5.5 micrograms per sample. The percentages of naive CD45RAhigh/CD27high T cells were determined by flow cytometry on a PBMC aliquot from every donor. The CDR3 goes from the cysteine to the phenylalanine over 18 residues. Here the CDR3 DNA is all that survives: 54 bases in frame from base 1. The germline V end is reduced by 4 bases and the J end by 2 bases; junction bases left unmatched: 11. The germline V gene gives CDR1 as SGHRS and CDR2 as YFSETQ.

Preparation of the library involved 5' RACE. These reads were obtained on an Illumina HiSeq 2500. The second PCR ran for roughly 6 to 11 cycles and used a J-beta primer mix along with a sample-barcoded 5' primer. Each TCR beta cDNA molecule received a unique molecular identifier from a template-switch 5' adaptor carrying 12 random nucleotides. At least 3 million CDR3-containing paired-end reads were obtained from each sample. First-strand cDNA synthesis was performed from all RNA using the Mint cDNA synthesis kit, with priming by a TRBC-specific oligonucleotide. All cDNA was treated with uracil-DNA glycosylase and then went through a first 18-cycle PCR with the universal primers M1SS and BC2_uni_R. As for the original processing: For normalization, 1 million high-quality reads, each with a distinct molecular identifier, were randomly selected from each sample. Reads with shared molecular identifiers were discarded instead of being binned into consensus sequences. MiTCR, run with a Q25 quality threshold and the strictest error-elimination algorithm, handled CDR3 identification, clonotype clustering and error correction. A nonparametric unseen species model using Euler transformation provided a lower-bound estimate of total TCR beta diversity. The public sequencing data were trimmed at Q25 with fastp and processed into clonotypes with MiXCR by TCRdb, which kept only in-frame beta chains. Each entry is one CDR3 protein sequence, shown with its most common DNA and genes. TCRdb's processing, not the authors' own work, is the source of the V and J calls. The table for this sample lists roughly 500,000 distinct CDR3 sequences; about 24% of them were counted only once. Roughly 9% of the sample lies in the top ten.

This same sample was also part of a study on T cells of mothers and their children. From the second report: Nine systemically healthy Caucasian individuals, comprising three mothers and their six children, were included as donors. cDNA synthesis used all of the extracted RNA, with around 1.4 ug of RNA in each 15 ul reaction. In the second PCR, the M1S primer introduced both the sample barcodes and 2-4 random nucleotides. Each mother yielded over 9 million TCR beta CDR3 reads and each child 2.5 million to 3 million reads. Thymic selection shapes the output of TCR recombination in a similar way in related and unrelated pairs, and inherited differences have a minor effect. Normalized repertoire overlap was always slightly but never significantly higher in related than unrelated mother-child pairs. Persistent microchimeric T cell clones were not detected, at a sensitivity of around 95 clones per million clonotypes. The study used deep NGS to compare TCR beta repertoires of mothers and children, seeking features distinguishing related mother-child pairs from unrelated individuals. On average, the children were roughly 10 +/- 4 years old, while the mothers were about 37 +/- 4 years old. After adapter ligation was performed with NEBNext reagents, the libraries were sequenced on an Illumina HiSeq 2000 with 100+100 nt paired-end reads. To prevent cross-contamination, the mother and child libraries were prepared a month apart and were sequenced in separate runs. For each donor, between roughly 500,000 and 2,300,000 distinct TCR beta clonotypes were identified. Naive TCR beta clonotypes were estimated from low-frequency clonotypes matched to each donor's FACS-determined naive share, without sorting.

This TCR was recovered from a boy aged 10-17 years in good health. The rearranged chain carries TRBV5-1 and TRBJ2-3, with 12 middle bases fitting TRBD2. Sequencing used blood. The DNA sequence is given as TGCGCCAGCAGCGGGGACCCTAGCGGGAGGGCCTCCACAGATACGCAGTATTTT. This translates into CASSGDPSGRASTDTQYF.